This T cell receptor beta chain was observed in a study of blood T cell repertoires in COVID-19 (dated by TCRdb to the early 2020s). For context, the study as a whole: Collaborator samples came from the United States, Italy and Spain and covered acute and convalescent phases of COVID-19. The material from the prospective study consisted of cDNA or gDNA derived from T cells, B-cell-depleted T cells, or PBMCs. Where HLA class I and class II types were available, the types were taken from metadata supplied by the sample provider, not from assay-based typing. Sample metadata almost always included a de-identified subject ID, COVID-19 status, age in years and sex. The repertoires were released in a freely available public database intended as a resource for research on the immune response to SARS-CoV-2. Samples were obtained from the ongoing ImmuneRACE study (first 160 participants) and from 1,200 or so subjects provided by 6 global collaborators. The dataset comprised deeply sampled blood TCRbeta repertoires from subjects exposed to, actively infected with, or recovered from COVID-19.

V and J lose 6 bases and 3 bases, and a span of 13 bases separates them. The cysteine opens and the phenylalanine closes a CDR3 of 14 amino acids. CDR3 DNA is the only sequence kept; it has 42 bases, read in frame from the first base. Sequences MNHEY (CDR1) and SVGAGI (CDR2) are obtained from the germline V gene. General study outcomes and caveats: How much clinical and demographic metadata was included differed by source and by participant, and the metadata was provided uncurated.

TCRbeta CDR3 regions were amplified from genomic DNA by means of the immunoSEQ Assay, a bias-controlled multiplex PCR. In the original analysis: Within the assay, amplification of reference gene primers was used to estimate how many nucleated cells each sample contained. To quantify the absolute abundance of each unique TCRbeta CDR3 rearrangement, sequence reads were collapsed and filtered. For each sample, productive Simpson clonality was calculated as the square root of Simpson's diversity index across productive rearrangements. Here the immuneACCESS table is served through TCRdb, limited to in-frame sequences with V and J called. Missing clones are a known gap in these copies; in checked studies unresolved V genes cover under half, and the rest lacks a known reason. V, J and clone size are those of that table, while D and trimming were read from the DNA. This sample has around 88,000 clones in its table, and about 78% of those were observed once. Of the sample, roughly 8.2% falls within the top ten clones.

As to this clone: Its target antigen remains unknown. Base quality data are lacking; no much larger clone is found one base away.

A second Seattle source provided samples from volunteer blood donors who had recovered from COVID-19. Each collaborating institution followed its own protocols to collect whole blood in K2EDTA tubes. For TCRbeta analysis, collaborators shipped samples in one of three forms: frozen whole blood, isolated PBMCs, or DNA extracted from either of those sample types. This chain is built from TRBV6-5 and TRBJ2-3; tentative D gene TRBD2, with 5 bases matching. The sample was peripheral blood. The clonotype was recovered from a man aged 50 to 60 who had recovered from COVID-19. The CDR3 protein sequence reads: CASSTQLATDTQYF. The base sequence is TGTGCCAGCAGCACCCAGCTAGCTACAGATACGCAGTATTTT.